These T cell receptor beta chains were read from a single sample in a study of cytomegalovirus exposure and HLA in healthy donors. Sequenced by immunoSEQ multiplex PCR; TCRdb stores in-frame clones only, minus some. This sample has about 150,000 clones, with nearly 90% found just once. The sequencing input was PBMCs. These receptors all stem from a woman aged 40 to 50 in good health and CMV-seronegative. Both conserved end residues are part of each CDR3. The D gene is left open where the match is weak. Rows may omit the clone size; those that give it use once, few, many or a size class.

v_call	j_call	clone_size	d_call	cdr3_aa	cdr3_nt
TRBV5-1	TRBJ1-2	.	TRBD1	CASSRDRGLDGYTF	TGCGCCAGCAGCAGGGACAGGGGTTTGGATGGCTACACCTTC
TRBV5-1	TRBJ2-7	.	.	CASSLERTRDEQYF	TGCGCCAGCAGCTTGGAAAGGACTCGAGATGAGCAGTACTTC
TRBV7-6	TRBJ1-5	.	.	CASSLGGGQPQHF	TGTGCCAGCAGCTTAGGGGGGGGACAGCCCCAGCATTTT
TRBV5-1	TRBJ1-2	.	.	CASRAWGQEDGYTF	TGCGCCAGCAGGGCGTGGGGGCAGGAGGATGGCTACACCTTC
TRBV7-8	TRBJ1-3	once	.	CASSFGVGNTIYF	TGTGCCAGCAGCTTCGGAGTTGGAAACACCATATATTTT
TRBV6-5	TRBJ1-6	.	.	CASHRTTGSPLHF	TGTGCCAGTCATAGGACTACGGGATCACCCCTCCACTTT
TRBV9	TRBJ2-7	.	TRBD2	CASSVRSPSGRVYYEQYF	TGTGCCAGCAGCGTAAGGTCCCCTAGCGGGAGGGTCTATTACGAGCAGTACTTC
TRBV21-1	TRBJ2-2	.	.	CASSNLGGQVNTGELFF	TGTGCCAGCAGCAATCTTGGGGGACAGGTGAACACCGGGGAGCTGTTTTTT
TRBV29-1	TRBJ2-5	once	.	CSAHMNQETQYF	TGCAGCGCTCACATGAACCAAGAGACCCAGTACTTC
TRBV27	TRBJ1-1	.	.	CASSLIVDTEAFF	TGTGCCAGCAGTTTGATAGTGGACACTGAAGCTTTCTTT
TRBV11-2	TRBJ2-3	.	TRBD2	CASTLRREGTDTQYF	TGTGCCAGCACCCTCAGGCGGGAGGGCACAGATACGCAGTATTTT
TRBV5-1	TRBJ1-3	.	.	CASSLRRTPSGNTIYF	TGCGCCAGCAGCCTTCGAAGGACACCCTCTGGAAACACCATATATTTT
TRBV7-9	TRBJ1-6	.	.	CASSSQGNSPLHF	TGTGCCAGCAGCTCCCAGGGTAATTCACCCCTCCACTTT
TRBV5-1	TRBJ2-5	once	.	CASSLDSETQYF	TGCGCCAGCAGCCTGGATTCGGAGACCCAGTACTTC
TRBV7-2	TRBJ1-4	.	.	CASSFEAGRSNEKLFF	TGTGCCAGCAGCTTCGAGGCGGGGCGGTCTAATGAAAAACTGTTTTTT
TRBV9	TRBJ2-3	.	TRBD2	CASSDGTSDTDTQYF	TGTGCCAGCAGCGACGGGACTAGCGACACAGATACGCAGTATTTT
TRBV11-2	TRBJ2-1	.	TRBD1	CASSTDRGNEQFF	TGTGCCAGCAGCACGGACAGGGGCAATGAGCAGTTCTTC
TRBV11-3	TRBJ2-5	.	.	CASSLLIETQYF	TGTGCCAGCAGCTTACTTATAGAGACCCAGTACTTC
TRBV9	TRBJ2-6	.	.	CASSVAVSGANVLTF	TGTGCCAGCAGCGTAGCCGTCTCTGGGGCCAACGTCCTGACTTTC
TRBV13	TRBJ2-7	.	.	CASSLTGVVHEQYF	TGTGCCAGCAGCTTAACGGGAGTGGTCCACGAGCAGTACTTC